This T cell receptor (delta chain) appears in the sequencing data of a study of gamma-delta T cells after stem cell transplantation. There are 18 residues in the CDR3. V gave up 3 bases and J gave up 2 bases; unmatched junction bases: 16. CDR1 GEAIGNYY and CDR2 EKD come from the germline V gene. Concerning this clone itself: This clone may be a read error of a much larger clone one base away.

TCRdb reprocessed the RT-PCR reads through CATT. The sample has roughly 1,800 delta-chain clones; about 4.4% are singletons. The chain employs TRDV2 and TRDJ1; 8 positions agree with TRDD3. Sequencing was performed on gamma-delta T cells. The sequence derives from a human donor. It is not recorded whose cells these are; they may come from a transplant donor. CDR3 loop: CACDVLGGYGGTTDKLIF. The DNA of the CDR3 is TGTGCCTGTGACGTGTTGGGGGGATATGGAGGCACAACCGATAAACTCATCTTT.